A single sample gave rise to the 12 T cell receptor beta chains below, sequenced in a study of tumor-infiltrating lymphocytes in primary liver carcinoma. Both blood RNA, taken from unsorted whole blood, and germline DNA were extracted. Starting material of around 490 ng total RNA yielded TCR beta cDNA via a constant-region primer. Library construction for TCR beta comprised three nested multiplex PCR rounds performed with slightly modified ARM-PCR. A C-beta reverse primer was combined with TRBV1-TRBV30 forward primers in the first two PCR rounds, and each round had 10 cycles. TCRdb analysed the multiplex PCR reads with MiXCR anew, one entry per CDR3 protein. The sample holds 330,000 or so distinct CDR3 sequences, 65% seen once. The sequenced sample consisted of peripheral blood. The receptors here all came from a man aged 40-50 years with primary liver carcinoma and hepatitis B virus infection.

This clonotype appeared a few times. This chain uses TRBV5-1 with TRBJ2-5; 10 nucleotides align to TRBD2. The trim removed 4 bases at V and 3 bases at J, leaving 3 bases unmatched. CDR3 length: 14 amino acids. Germline CDR1 is SGHRS and CDR2 is YFSETQ. The CDR3 bases are TGCGCCAGCAGCCCAGGACTAGCGGAAGAGACCCAGTACTTC. The encoded protein is CASSPGLAEETQYF.

As for this clonotype: A much more abundant neighbour one base away suggests this may be a read error. The CDR3 here is CANSPTGAGRQYF. CDR3 nucleotide sequence: TGTGCCAACAGTCCGACTGGCGCGGGGAGGCAGTACTTC. The chain joins TRBV12-3 or TRBV12-4 to TRBJ2-7; D is perhaps TRBD2 (6 bases). CDR3 length: 13 residues.

This chain uses TRBV10-1 with TRBJ2-7; no definite D call. This CDR3 spans 14 amino acids. Trimming cost V 4 bases and J 4 bases, with 14 bases left between them. Germline loops: CDR1 WNHNN, CDR2 SYGVQD (reference sequence). CDR3 bases: TGCGCCAGCAGTGGACCGGCAAGACAATACGAGCAGTACTTC. Translation: CASSGPARQYEQYF.

Concerning this clonotype itself: At one of its ends the junction is not consistent with the germline gene, which may arise from a read error. J is TRBJ1-1 and V is TRBV11-1; the D is unclear. CDR3 length: 13 amino acids. CDR1 SGHAT and CDR2 FQDESV come from the germline V gene (reference sequence). In DNA, the CDR3 is TGTTCCAGCAGCTTCTCGCTGAACACTGAAGCCTTCTTT. This translates into CSSSFSLNTEAFF.

The chain couples TRBV10-3 to TRBJ1-6; 7 bases are shared with TRBD1. The V and J ends lost 6 bases and 10 bases, in that order; junction bases with no gene match: 12. This CDR3 has 15 residues. Germline CDR1 is ENHRY and CDR2 is SYGVKD. CDR3 sequence (DNA): TGTGCCATCAGAAGATCGACAGGGACAGAATCACCCCTCCACTTT. Amino acids: CAIRRSTGTESPLHF.

As concerns this clonotype: The junction does not match germline at one end; this may be a read error. The chain uses TRBV5-1 and TRBJ2-5; D is undetermined. Germline CDR1 SGHRS, CDR2 YFSETQ. The CDR3 totals 14 residues. Here the CDR3 reads CTSSLQTREETQYF. CDR3 in DNA: TGCACCAGCAGCCTACAGACAAGGGAAGAGACCCAGTACTTC.

The chain links TRBV19 to TRBJ2-1; 7 bases agree with TRBD2. Germline CDR1 is LNHDA and CDR2 is SQIVND (reference sequence). Trimming cost V 5 bases and J 6 bases; bases outside gene matches: 7. This CDR3 is 14 amino acids long. The CDR3 spells CASSAWEGFNEQFF. CDR3 coding DNA: TGTGCCAGTAGTGCGTGGGAGGGCTTCAATGAGCAGTTCTTC.

The V and J genes are TRBV6-5 and TRBJ2-1, with 10 bases identical to TRBD2. The V segment lost 1 base and the J segment 3 bases; nucleotides outside the gene matches: 6. This CDR3 region has 17 residues. Looked up from germline, CDR1 is MNHEY and CDR2 is SVGAGI. The CDR3 here is CASSYYYSSGSYNEQFF. The CDR3 nucleotides read TGTGCCAGCAGTTACTATTATTCTAGCGGGAGCTACAATGAGCAGTTCTTC.

Turning to this clonotype: Just one base apart from a much larger clone, this may be a read error. This chain uses TRBV6-6 with TRBJ2-7, with 9 bases matching TRBD2. The CDR3 totals 17 residues. Germline V gives CDR1 MNHNY, CDR2 SVGAGI (reference sequence). J gave up 2 bases and V 2 bases, and 10 bases lay outside the gene matches. CDR3 in DNA: TGTGCCAGCAGTTACAAGAGGAATAGCGGGAGTCCCTACGAGCAGTACTTC. Translating gives CASSYKRNSGSPYEQYF.

Details on this clonotype: A much larger clonotype is one base distant, so this may be a read error. This rearrangement joins TRBV6-5 to TRBJ2-2, with D possibly matching TRBD1 (7 bases). There are 16 residues in the CDR3. Germline V gene sequence: CDR1 MNHEY, CDR2 SVGAGI. The CDR3 bases are TGTGCCAGCAGTGAAACCACAGGGGCCGGGTGGGGGGCGCTGTTTTTT. It specifies CASSETTGAGWGALFF.

Note on this clonotype: The CDR3 does not end in the conserved phenylalanine or tryptophan, so this is likely a read error. The gene calls are TRBV7-9 and TRBJ1-1; unclear D gene. The CDR3 consists of 15 residues. The germline gives CDR1 SEHNR, CDR2 FQNEAQ (reference sequence). In nucleotides, the CDR3 is TGTGCCAGCATCGAGTGGGTTTGGTGGGTCACTGTAGCTTTCCTT. As protein: CASIEWVWWVTVAFL.

In regard to this clonotype: A much larger clone differs from this one at a single base, so this may be a read error. Here the CDR3 omits its conserved ending phenylalanine or tryptophan, so a read error is the likely source. This chain's CDR3 is CASSQSGQGGYQPQHY. The CDR3, as DNA: TGCGCCAGCAGCCAATCGGGCCAGGGGGGATATCAGCCCCAGCATTAT. The chain has TRBV4-1 and TRBJ1-5, with TRBD1 matching 7 bases. This CDR3 has 16 amino acids. CDR1 MGHRA and CDR2 YSYEKL come from the germline V gene. The trim removed 2 bases at V and 5 bases at J, leaving 9 bases unmatched.